These T cell receptor beta chains were read from a single sample in a study of blood T cell repertoires in COVID-19. The table came from immunoSEQ multiplex PCR; TCRdb's copy has only in-frame clones and leaves some out. The table lists over 75,000 clones, over 75% of them singletons. The sample consisted of peripheral blood. The receptors stem from a woman aged 80 or over with acute or convalescent COVID-19. CDR3s include the opening cysteine and the closing phenylalanine or tryptophan. Each record gives: clone size, J gene, V gene, D gene, CDR3 DNA, CDR3 protein. A D gene is named only where the DNA matches it firmly. Not all rows give a size; the values are once, few, many and, for expanded clones, a class.

- | TRBJ1-6 | TRBV7-2 | - | TGTGCCAGCAGCCTTGACATATCACCCCTCCACTTT | CASSLDISPLHF
- | TRBJ1-6 | TRBV6-2/TRBV6-3 | - | TGTGCCAGCAGTTACCTGGGACAAGGATATAATTCACCCCTCCACTTT | CASSYLGQGYNSPLHF
- | TRBJ1-2 | TRBV28 | - | TGTGCCAGCAGTTTGACCGGGACATATGGCTACACCTTC | CASSLTGTYGYTF
- | TRBJ1-5 | TRBV2 | TRBD1 | TGTGCCAGCAGCAAACAGGGGGAAGGGCAGCCCCAGCATTTT | CASSKQGEGQPQHF
- | TRBJ2-7 | TRBV3-1/TRBV3-2 | TRBD1 | TGTGCCAGCAGCCAAAGGGGGCCCCACGAGCAGTACTTC | CASSQRGPHEQYF
- | TRBJ2-1 | TRBV20-1 | TRBD2 | TGCAGTGCTAGTCCCTCGGGGGGAAATGAGTTCTTC | CSASPSGGNEFF
- | TRBJ2-1 | TRBV4-1 | TRBD1 | TGCGCCAGCAGCCAGGGTTTCAACAGGGGCTACAATGAGCAGTTCTTC | CASSQGFNRGYNEQFF
- | TRBJ1-2 | TRBV12-3/TRBV12-4 | TRBD1 | TGTGCCAGCAGACAGGGGCCAGGGGATGGCTACACCTTC | CASRQGPGDGYTF
- | TRBJ2-1 | TRBV18 | TRBD2 | TGTGCCAGCTCACCATTCGCTAGCGGGATGAACAATGAGCAGTTCTTC | CASSPFASGMNNEQFF
- | TRBJ2-7 | TRBV11-2 | - | TGTGCCAGCAGCTTAGGCAGGGTAAGCTCCTACGAGCAGTACTTC | CASSLGRVSSYEQYF
- | TRBJ1-5 | TRBV6-5 | - | TGTGCCAGCAGACCCAGATATAGCAATCAGCCCCAGCATTTT | CASRPRYSNQPQHF
- | TRBJ1-4 | TRBV4-2 | TRBD1 | TGTGCCAGCAGCCCCCCTTCAATAACCGGGACAGGGAGACTGTTTTTT | CASSPPSITGTGRLFF
- | TRBJ2-3 | TRBV7-3 | TRBD2 | TGTGCCAGCAGCTTAGCCGGGACTAGCGCCACAGATACGCAGTATTTT | CASSLAGTSATDTQYF
- | TRBJ1-1 | TRBV27 | - | TGTGCCAGCAGGAGAACAGGTTTTCCTGAAGCTTTCTTT | CASRRTGFPEAFF
- | TRBJ2-1 | TRBV29-1 | TRBD2 | TGCAGCGTTGATAGGACTAGCGGGATTTACAATGAGCAGTTCTTC | CSVDRTSGIYNEQFF
- | TRBJ2-7 | TRBV5-1 | - | TGCGCCAGCAGCTTGGTCGAGGGTGGGGGGTTCTACGAGCAGTACTTC | CASSLVEGGGFYEQYF
- | TRBJ1-2 | TRBV5-1 | - | TGCGCCAGCAGCTTGGATTCAGGGCTTTATGGCTACACCTTC | CASSLDSGLYGYTF
- | TRBJ1-5 | TRBV15 | TRBD1 | TGTGCCACCAGCGATCAGGGGGGTTCCATAATAATCAATCAGCCCCAGCATTTT | CATSDQGGSIIINQPQHF
- | TRBJ2-3 | TRBV6-5 | TRBD2 | TGTGCCAGCAGGTTGGTAGCGGGATTCACAGATACGCAGTATTTT | CASRLVAGFTDTQYF
- | TRBJ2-7 | TRBV28 | TRBD2 | TGTGCCAGCAGGACAGGGGGGACTAGCGGGATTTACGAGCAGTACTTC | CASRTGGTSGIYEQYF
- | TRBJ2-7 | TRBV9 | - | TGTGCCAGCAGCGTAGTAGGGGCCCCAGGGGAGCAGTACTTC | CASSVVGAPGEQYF
- | TRBJ2-2 | TRBV24-1 | - | TGTGCCACCCAGCGACCTATCACCGGGGAGCTGTTTTTT | CATQRPITGELFF
- | TRBJ2-1 | TRBV7-9 | TRBD1 | TGTGCCAGCAGCCCCGGGACAGGGGGCTACAATGAGCAGTTCTTC | CASSPGTGGYNEQFF
- | TRBJ1-2 | TRBV30 | TRBD1 | TGTGCCTTTGCCCCCGGGACAGGGCTTCGTGGCTACACCTTC | CAFAPGTGLRGYTF
- | TRBJ1-3 | TRBV11-3 | - | TGTGCCAGCGCAGACAGAAGCTCTGGAAACACCATATATTTT | CASADRSSGNTIYF
- | TRBJ2-7 | TRBV29-1 | TRBD1 | TGCAGCGTTGAAGCCCCATGGGGACAGGCCTACGAGCAGTACTTC | CSVEAPWGQAYEQYF
- | TRBJ1-5 | TRBV18 | - | TGTGCCAGCTCACTAGGACAAGAGAACAATCAGCCCCAGCATTTT | CASSLGQENNQPQHF
- | TRBJ2-3 | TRBV4-2 | - | TGTGCCAGCAGCCAAGTGCCAGGGGCAGGACAAGATACGCAGTATTTT | CASSQVPGAGQDTQYF
- | TRBJ2-1 | TRBV5-1 | TRBD2 | TGCGCCAGCAGCGTTCCGGGGGTAGCGGGAGAGGCGAATGAGCAGTTCTTC | CASSVPGVAGEANEQFF
once | TRBJ1-5 | TRBV6-6 | TRBD1 | TGTGCCAGCAGCGGACAGGGCCGGAGCAATCAGCCCCAGCATTTT | CASSGQGRSNQPQHF
- | TRBJ1-1 | TRBV3-1/TRBV3-2 | - | TGTGCCACCAAGGGACACCTGAACACTGAAGCTTTCTTT | CATKGHLNTEAFF
- | TRBJ2-1 | TRBV14 | - | TGTGCCAGCAGCCAAGTTAGGGGCAATGAGCAGTTCTTC | CASSQVRGNEQFF
- | TRBJ2-2 | TRBV11-1 | TRBD2 | TGTGCCAGCAGCCTTATAGCGGGAGGGAACACCGGGGAGCTGTTTTTT | CASSLIAGGNTGELFF
- | TRBJ2-1 | TRBV4-3 | - | TGCGCCAGCAGCCTTTTACAGGGTGGTGAGCAGTTCTTC | CASSLLQGGEQFF
few | TRBJ1-2 | TRBV15 | TRBD1 | TGTGCCACCAGCACCTCCAAGACAGGGTTTATGGGCTACACCTTC | CATSTSKTGFMGYTF
once | TRBJ1-5 | TRBV15 | - | TGTGCCACCAGCAGAGCCCTTAATCAGCCCCAGCATTTT | CATSRALNQPQHF
- | TRBJ1-1 | TRBV7-9 | - | TGTGCCAGCAGGCCGGACAGTATGAACACTGAAGCTTTCTTT | CASRPDSMNTEAFF
- | TRBJ1-5 | TRBV27 | TRBD1 | TGTGCCAGCAGTCCCGGGACAGGGTATAGCAATCAGCCCCAGCATTTT | CASSPGTGYSNQPQHF
- | TRBJ1-4 | TRBV29-1 | TRBD1 | TGCAGCGTTGAAGATCAAGCAGGGGGCGCTTTTGAAAAACTGTTTTTT | CSVEDQAGGAFEKLFF
- | TRBJ1-4 | TRBV18 | - | TGTGCCAGCTCACCACCGGAGGTTCCGAAACTGTTTTTT | CASSPPEVPKLFF
- | TRBJ2-3 | TRBV4-3 | TRBD2 | TGCGCCAGCAGCCAATCCGGCGGGGGGGAACAAGCGGGTACGCAGTATTTT | CASSQSGGGEQAGTQYF
once | TRBJ2-1 | TRBV11-2 | - | TGTGCCAGCAGCTTAGGTAGCTACAATGAGCAGTTCTTC | CASSLGSYNEQFF
- | TRBJ2-7 | TRBV5-6 | - | TGTGCCAGCAGCTTGGCAGGGCCCGAAATTTACTACGAGCAGTACTTC | CASSLAGPEIYYEQYF
- | TRBJ2-7 | TRBV3-1/TRBV3-2 | TRBD1 | TGTGCCAGCAGCCTCGGGACAGGGGGTGTCGAGCAGTACTTC | CASSLGTGGVEQYF
- | TRBJ2-3 | TRBV18 | - | TGTGCCAGCTCCGCTCTTGGTGCGGGGGCAAGGAGTACGCAGTATTTT | CASSALGAGARSTQYF
- | TRBJ2-5 | TRBV5-6 | TRBD2 | TGTGCCAGCAGAGCGGGACTAGCGGGAGTTGAGACCCAGTACTTC | CASRAGLAGVETQYF
- | TRBJ2-3 | TRBV10-3 | TRBD1 | TGTGCCATCAGTGAGGCGTTACAGGGGTCCGGCACAGATACGCAGTATTTT | CAISEALQGSGTDTQYF
- | TRBJ2-3 | TRBV5-4 | - | TGTGCCAGCAGCTTCGGACTTGTCACAGATACGCAGTATTTT | CASSFGLVTDTQYF
- | TRBJ2-7 | TRBV19 | TRBD2 | TGTGCCAGTAGCAGATCAGGACTAGCGGGATCCTACGAGCAGTACTTC | CASSRSGLAGSYEQYF